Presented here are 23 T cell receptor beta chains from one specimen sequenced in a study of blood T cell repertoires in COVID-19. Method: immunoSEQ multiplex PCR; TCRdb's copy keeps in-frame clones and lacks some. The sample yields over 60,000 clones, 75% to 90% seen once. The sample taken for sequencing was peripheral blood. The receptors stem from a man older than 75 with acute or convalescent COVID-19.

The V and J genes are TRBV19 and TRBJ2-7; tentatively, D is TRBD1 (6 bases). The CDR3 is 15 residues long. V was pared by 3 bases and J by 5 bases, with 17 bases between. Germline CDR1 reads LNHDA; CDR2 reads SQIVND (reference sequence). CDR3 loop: CASSMPNQGWDEQYF. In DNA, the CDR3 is TGTGCCAGTAGTATGCCCAACCAGGGGTGGGACGAGCAGTACTTC.

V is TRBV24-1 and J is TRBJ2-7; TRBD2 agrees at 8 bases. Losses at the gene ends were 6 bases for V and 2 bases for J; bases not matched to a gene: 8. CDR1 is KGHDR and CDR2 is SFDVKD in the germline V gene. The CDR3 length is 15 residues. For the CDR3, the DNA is TGTGCCACCAGTCCAGCGGGAGCCCCTACCTACGAGCAGTACTTC. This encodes CATSPAGAPTYEQYF.

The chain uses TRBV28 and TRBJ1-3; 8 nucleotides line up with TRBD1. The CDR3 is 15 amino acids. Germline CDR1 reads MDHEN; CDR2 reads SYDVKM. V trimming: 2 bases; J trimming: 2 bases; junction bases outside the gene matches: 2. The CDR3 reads CASSLQGAPGNTIYF. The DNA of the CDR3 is TGTGCCAGCAGTTTACAGGGGGCTCCTGGAAACACCATATATTTT.

This CDR3 reads CASTREGGRRTDTQYF. The CDR3 DNA reads as TGCGCCAGCACCAGGGAGGGGGGGAGACGCACAGATACGCAGTATTTT. The chain joins TRBV5-1 to TRBJ2-3; perhaps TRBD2 as D (7 bases). This CDR3 is 16 amino acids long. The V gene lost 6 bases and the J gene lost 1 base, with 18 bases spanning the gap. Germline-derived CDR1 and CDR2 are SGHRS and YFSETQ.

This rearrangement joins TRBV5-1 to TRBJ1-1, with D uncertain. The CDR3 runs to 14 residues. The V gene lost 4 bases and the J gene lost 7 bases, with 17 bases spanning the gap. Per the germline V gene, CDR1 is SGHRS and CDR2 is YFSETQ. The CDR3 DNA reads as TGCGCCAGCAGCCAGAATCCAGACAAGGATGAAGCTTTCTTT. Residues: CASSQNPDKDEAFF.

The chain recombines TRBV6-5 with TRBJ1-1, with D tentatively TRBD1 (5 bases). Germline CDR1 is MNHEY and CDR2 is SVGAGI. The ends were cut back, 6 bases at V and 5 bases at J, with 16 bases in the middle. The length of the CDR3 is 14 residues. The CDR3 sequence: CASRRTSVLTEAFF. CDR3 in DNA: TGTGCCAGCAGACGGACATCAGTACTTACTGAAGCTTTCTTT.

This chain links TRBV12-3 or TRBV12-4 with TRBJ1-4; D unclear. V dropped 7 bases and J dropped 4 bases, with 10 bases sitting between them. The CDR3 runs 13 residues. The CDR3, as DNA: TGTGCCAGCACTAGGAGGGTTAATGAAAAACTGTTTTTT. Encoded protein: CASTRRVNEKLFF.

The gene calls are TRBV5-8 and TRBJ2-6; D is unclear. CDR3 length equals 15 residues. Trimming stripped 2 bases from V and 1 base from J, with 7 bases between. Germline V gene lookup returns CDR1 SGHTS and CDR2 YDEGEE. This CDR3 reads CASSFQYSGANVLTF. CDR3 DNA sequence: TGTGCCAGCAGCTTTCAGTATTCTGGGGCCAACGTCCTGACTTTC.

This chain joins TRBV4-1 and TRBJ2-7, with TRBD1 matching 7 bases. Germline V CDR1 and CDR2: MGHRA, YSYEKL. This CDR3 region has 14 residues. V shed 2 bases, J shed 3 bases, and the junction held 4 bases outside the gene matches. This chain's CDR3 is CASSQRQGSYEQYF. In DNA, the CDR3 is TGCGCCAGCAGCCAAAGACAGGGAAGCTACGAGCAGTACTTC.

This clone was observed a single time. The CDR3 loop reads CSASTGGFSYEQYF. CDR3 bases: TGCAGTGCTAGTACAGGGGGCTTTAGCTACGAGCAGTACTTC. The chain is built from TRBV20-1 and TRBJ2-7, with 9 bases identical to TRBD1. The V gene's germline CDR1 is DFQATT and CDR2 SNEGSKA (reference sequence). The CDR3 runs 14 residues. With V trimmed by 3 bases and J by 3 bases, 6 bases remained unmatched.

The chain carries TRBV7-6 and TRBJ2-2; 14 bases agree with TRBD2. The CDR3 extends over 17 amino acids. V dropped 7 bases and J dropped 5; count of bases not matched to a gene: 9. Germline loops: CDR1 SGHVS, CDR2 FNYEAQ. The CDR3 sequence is CASTFAGLAGETGELFF. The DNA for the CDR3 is TGTGCCAGCACCTTTGCGGGACTAGCGGGAGAGACCGGGGAGCTGTTTTTT.

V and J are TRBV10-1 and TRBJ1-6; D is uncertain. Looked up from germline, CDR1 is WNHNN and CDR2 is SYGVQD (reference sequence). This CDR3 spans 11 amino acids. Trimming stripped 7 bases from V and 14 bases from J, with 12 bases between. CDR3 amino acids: CASTGPPTLHF. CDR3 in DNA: TGCGCCAGCACTGGGCCTCCCACCCTCCACTTT.

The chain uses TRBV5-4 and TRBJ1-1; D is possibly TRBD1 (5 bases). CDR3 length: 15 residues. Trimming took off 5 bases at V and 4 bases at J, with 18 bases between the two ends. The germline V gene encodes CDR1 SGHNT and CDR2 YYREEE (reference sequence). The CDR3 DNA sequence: TGTGCCAGCAGACCCGGGGGACCTGGTATCACTGAAGCTTTCTTT. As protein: CASRPGGPGITEAFF.

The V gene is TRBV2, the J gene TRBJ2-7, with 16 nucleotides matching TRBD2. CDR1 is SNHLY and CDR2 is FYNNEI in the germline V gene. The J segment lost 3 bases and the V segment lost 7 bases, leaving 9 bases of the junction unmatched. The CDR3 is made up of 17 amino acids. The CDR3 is CASILGLAGGVNYEQYF. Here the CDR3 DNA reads TGTGCCAGCATCTTGGGACTAGCGGGAGGGGTTAACTACGAGCAGTACTTC.

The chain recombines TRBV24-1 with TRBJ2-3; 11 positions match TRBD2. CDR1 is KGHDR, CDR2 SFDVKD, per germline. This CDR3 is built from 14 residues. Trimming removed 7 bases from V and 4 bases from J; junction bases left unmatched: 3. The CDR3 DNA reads TGTGCCACCAGCTATAGCGGGAGGGCAGATACGCAGTATTTT. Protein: CATSYSGRADTQYF.

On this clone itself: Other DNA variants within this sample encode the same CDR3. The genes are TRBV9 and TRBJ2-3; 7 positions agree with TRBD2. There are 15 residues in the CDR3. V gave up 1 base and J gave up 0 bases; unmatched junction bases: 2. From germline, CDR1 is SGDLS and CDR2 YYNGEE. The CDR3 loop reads CASSVSGLSTDTQYF. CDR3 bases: TGTGCCAGCAGCGTATCGGGACTAAGCACAGATACGCAGTATTTT.

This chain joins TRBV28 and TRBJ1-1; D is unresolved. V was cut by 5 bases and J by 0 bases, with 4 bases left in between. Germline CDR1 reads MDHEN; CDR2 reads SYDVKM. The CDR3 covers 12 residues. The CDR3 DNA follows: TGTGCCAGCAGTACGGTGAACACTGAAGCTTTCTTT. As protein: CASSTVNTEAFF.

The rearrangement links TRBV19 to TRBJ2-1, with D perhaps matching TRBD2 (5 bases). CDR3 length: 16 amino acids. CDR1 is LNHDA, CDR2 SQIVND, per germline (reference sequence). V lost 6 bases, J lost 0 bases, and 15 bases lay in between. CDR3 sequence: CASRNWRRSSYNEQFF. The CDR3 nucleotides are TGTGCCAGTAGGAATTGGAGGCGGAGCTCCTACAATGAGCAGTTCTTC.

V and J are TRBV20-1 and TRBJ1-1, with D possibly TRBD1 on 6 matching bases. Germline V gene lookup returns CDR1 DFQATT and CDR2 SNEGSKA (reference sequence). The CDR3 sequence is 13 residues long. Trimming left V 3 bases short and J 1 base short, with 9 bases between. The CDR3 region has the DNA TGCAGTGCTAGTAACAGGGCGAACACTGAAGCTTTCTTT. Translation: CSASNRANTEAFF.

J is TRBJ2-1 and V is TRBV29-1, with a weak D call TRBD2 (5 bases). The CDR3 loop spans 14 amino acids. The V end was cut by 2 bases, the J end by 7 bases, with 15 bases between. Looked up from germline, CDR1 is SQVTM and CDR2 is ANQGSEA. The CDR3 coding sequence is TGCAGCGTTGAACTCCCGGGGAGTCCGAATGAGCAGTTCTTC. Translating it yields CSVELPGSPNEQFF.

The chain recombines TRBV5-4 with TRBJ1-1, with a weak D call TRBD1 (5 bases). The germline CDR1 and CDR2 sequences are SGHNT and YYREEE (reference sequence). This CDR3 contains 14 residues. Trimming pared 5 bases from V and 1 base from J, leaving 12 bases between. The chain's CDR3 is CASSAPTGNTEAFF. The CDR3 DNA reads TGTGCCAGCAGTGCTCCTACAGGGAACACTGAAGCTTTCTTT.

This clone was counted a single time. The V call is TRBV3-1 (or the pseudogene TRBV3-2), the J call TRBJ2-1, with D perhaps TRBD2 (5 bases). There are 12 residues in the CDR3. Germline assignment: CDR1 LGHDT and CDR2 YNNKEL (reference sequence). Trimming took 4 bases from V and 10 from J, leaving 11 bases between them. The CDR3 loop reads CASSPSGREQFF. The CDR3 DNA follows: TGTGCCAGCAGCCCCAGCGGACGGGAGCAGTTCTTC.

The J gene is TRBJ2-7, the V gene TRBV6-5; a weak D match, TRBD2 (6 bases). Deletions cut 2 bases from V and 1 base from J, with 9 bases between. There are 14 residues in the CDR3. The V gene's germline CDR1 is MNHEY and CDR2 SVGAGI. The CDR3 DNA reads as TGTGCCAGCAGTTACCGGAGGGGTTCCTACGAGCAGTACTTC. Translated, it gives CASSYRRGSYEQYF.